The 15 T cell receptor beta chains given below trace back to one sample, sequenced in a study of T-cell memory formation after mild COVID-19. TCRdb recomputed calls from the 5' RACE reads with MiXCR, one row per CDR3 protein. The data contain just under 350,000 distinct CDR3 sequences, 10% to 15% of them singletons. The sequenced sample was PBMCs or a T cell subset sorted from them (not recorded which). Receptor source: a man aged 18 to 35 who had mild COVID-19 (a few samples of this study predate the infection). Cell type and time point are not known.

The sample holds a few counts of this clonotype. The chain's CDR3 is CATSESAGARGTGELFF. Written as DNA, the CDR3 is TGTGCCACCAGTGAGTCAGCGGGGGCACGAGGTACCGGGGAGCTGTTTTTT. The V and J genes are TRBV24-1 and TRBJ2-2, with TRBD2 identical over 8 bases. The V and J ends lost 4 bases and 5 bases, in that order; junction bases with no gene match: 11. CDR3 length: 17 amino acids. Germline CDR1 reads KGHDR; CDR2 reads SFDVKD.

This sequence joins TRBV15 and TRBJ2-5, with TRBD1 identical over 8 bases. V trimming: 1 base; J trimming: 4 bases; junction bases outside the gene matches: 2. Germline V gene lookup returns CDR1 LNHNV and CDR2 YYDKDF (reference sequence). The CDR3 runs 14 residues. The CDR3 DNA is TGTGCCACCAGCAGAGCCGGGACAGGAGAGACCCAGTACTTC. It yields the protein CATSRAGTGETQYF.

The rearrangement links TRBV5-1 to TRBJ1-1, with D possibly TRBD1 on 5 matching bases. CDR3 length equals 13 residues. From germline, CDR1 is SGHRS and CDR2 YFSETQ. V lost 7 bases and J 3 bases, leaving 13 bases between the germline ends. In DNA form, the CDR3 reads TGCGCCAGCGGTCCGGGAGGGGACACTGAAGCTTTCTTT. The encoded protein is CASGPGGDTEAFF.

This clonotype was counted a few times. V and J are TRBV20-1 and TRBJ1-5; a weak D match, TRBD1 (5 bases). This CDR3 contains 15 residues. V lost 0 bases and J lost 9, with 18 bases in between. From germline, CDR1 is DFQATT and CDR2 SNEGSKA (reference sequence). CDR3 sequence: CSARDSGRGNGPQHF. CDR3 coding DNA: TGCAGTGCTAGAGATAGCGGCCGGGGCAATGGGCCCCAGCATTTT.

The CDR3 coding sequence is TGCGCCAGCAGCTTGGTACGATCAGCAGGGGTTTATGGCTACACCTTC. Protein sequence: CASSLVRSAGVYGYTF. V usage is TRBV5-1 and J usage is TRBJ1-2; a weak D match, TRBD1 (6 bases). The germline CDR1 and CDR2 sequences are SGHRS and YFSETQ. This CDR3 region has 16 residues. V shed 0 bases and J shed 5 bases, with 17 bases lying between them.

This clonotype was observed a few times. The chain recombines TRBV11-2 with TRBJ1-1, with 8 bases that match TRBD1. The CDR3 contains 18 residues. V trimming: 1 base; J trimming: 4 bases; junction bases outside the gene matches: 14. The germline CDR1 and CDR2 sequences are SGHAT and FQNNGV. CDR3 in DNA: TGTGCCAGCAGCTTAGCGGGGCATAAACAGGGGGGGATCACTGAAGCTTTCTTT. Residues: CASSLAGHKQGGITEAFF.

In its sample, this clonotype was seen many times. The chain has TRBV7-3 and TRBJ2-3; TRBD1 or TRBD2 may be the D gene (5 bases each). The V end was cut by 6 bases, the J end by 0 bases, with 10 bases between. The CDR3 has 14 residues. Germline V lookup: CDR1 SGHTA, CDR2 FQGTGA. The CDR3 is CASRRDPSTDTQYF. The CDR3 DNA sequence: TGTGCCAGCAGACGGGACCCGAGCACAGATACGCAGTATTTT.

This clonotype was recorded only once. The V gene is TRBV7-2, the J gene TRBJ2-7; D uncertain. V shed 1 base and J shed 3 bases, with 10 bases lying between them. CDR1 is SGHTA, CDR2 FQGNSA, per germline. This CDR3 is built from 14 residues. CDR3 protein: CASSLGRRNYEQYF. The CDR3 coding sequence is TGTGCCAGCAGCTTAGGTCGGCGGAACTACGAGCAGTACTTC.

V gene TRBV6-5 combines with J gene TRBJ2-7; 9 bases are shared with TRBD1. Germline-derived CDR1 and CDR2 are MNHEY and SVGAGI. The length of the CDR3 is 13 residues. With 6 bases clipped from V and 6 bases from J, the junction kept 6 bases outside the gene matches. The CDR3 sequence is CASRRTGVAEQYF. The CDR3 DNA is TGTGCCAGCAGGCGGACAGGGGTGGCCGAGCAGTACTTC.

This clonotype showed up just a few times. This chain connects TRBV12-3 or TRBV12-4 to TRBJ2-7, with TRBD1 matching over 11 bases. The CDR3 covers 15 residues. With 3 bases clipped from V and 3 bases from J, the junction kept 4 bases outside the gene matches. CDR3 sequence: CASSLRGQGVYEQYF. For the CDR3, the DNA is TGTGCCAGCAGTTTGAGGGGACAGGGGGTCTACGAGCAGTACTTC.

This clonotype was counted between two and nine times. This CDR3 reads CSASINYGYTF. CDR3 in DNA: TGCAGTGCGTCCATTAACTATGGCTACACCTTC. This sequence joins TRBV20-1 and TRBJ1-2; D is unresolved. Trimming removed 6 bases from V and 1 base from J, with 6 bases in between. There are 11 residues in the CDR3. Per germline, CDR1 DFQATT and CDR2 SNEGSKA (reference sequence).

This sequence joins TRBV29-1 and TRBJ1-2, with a weak D call TRBD1 (5 bases). This CDR3 contains 11 residues. V was shortened by 6 bases and J by 13 bases, with 18 bases between the two germline ends. Germline V gene lookup returns CDR1 SQVTM and CDR2 ANQGSEA. The CDR3 protein is CSVGTRDLCTF. CDR3 in DNA: TGCAGCGTAGGAACCCGGGACTTATGCACCTTC. The full variable domain, in which reference TRBV29-1 and TRBJ1-2 provide the parts outside the CDR3, is SAVISQKPSRDICQRGTSLTIQCQVDSQVTMMFWYRQQPGQSLTLIATANQGSEATYESGFVIDKFPISRPNLTFSTLTVSNMSPEDSSIYLCSVGTRDLCTFGSGTRLTVV.

This clonotype was seen a handful of times. This chain uses TRBV7-2 with TRBJ2-5; TRBD2 is a possible D gene (7 bases). In germline, CDR1 is SGHTA, CDR2 FQGNSA. The length of the CDR3 is 16 residues. V was shortened by 2 bases and J by 4 bases, with 17 bases between the two germline ends. CDR3 DNA sequence: TGTGCCAGCAGCTTACAAAGTAGGGGGGGCGTAGAGACCCAGTACTTC. Amino acids: CASSLQSRGGVETQYF.

This chain links TRBV4-3 with TRBJ2-7; D is possibly TRBD1 (6 bases). The germline V and J ends were trimmed by 1 base and 3 bases, with 13 bases remaining between them. The V gene's germline CDR1 is LGHNA and CDR2 YSLEER. This CDR3 is 15 amino acids long. The CDR3 is CASSQAPLQGYEQYF. Here the CDR3 DNA reads TGCGCCAGCAGCCAAGCTCCTTTACAGGGCTACGAGCAGTACTTC.

The sample holds a few counts of this clonotype. The chain's CDR3 is CASSYSGRPGYTF. The CDR3 DNA reads as TGTGCCAGCAGTTACAGCGGGAGGCCCGGCTACACCTTC. V and J are TRBV6-2 or TRBV6-3 and TRBJ1-2; D is unclear. This CDR3 is 13 amino acids long. The germline V gene encodes CDR1 MNHEY and CDR2 SVGEGT. Trimming took 2 bases from V and 8 from J, leaving 12 bases between them.